This entry concerns a single T cell receptor (beta chain). Starting 14 to 28 days after autologous transplant, ipilimumab 1 mg/kg was given. The data were produced by immunoSEQ multiplex PCR, yet TCRdb's version contains in-frame clones alone and is incomplete. The sample shows over 35,000 clones, 90% to 95% of them seen only once. CDR3 length: 15 residues. V dropped 4 bases and J dropped 4; count of bases not matched to a gene: 3. The germline V gene encodes CDR1 SGHAT and CDR2 FQDESV (reference sequence). The data stem from a study of ipilimumab plus nivolumab after autologous stem cell transplantation.

This chain links TRBV11-1 with TRBJ2-1, with TRBD2 matching over 11 bases. The TCR sequence derives from a male donor with multiple myeloma. Specimen: PBMCs, collected in a trial of ipilimumab plus nivolumab as post-transplant consolidation. Here the CDR3 reads CASSWTSGPYNEQFF. The CDR3 coding sequence is TGTGCCAGCAGCTGGACTAGCGGGCCGTACAATGAGCAGTTCTTC.